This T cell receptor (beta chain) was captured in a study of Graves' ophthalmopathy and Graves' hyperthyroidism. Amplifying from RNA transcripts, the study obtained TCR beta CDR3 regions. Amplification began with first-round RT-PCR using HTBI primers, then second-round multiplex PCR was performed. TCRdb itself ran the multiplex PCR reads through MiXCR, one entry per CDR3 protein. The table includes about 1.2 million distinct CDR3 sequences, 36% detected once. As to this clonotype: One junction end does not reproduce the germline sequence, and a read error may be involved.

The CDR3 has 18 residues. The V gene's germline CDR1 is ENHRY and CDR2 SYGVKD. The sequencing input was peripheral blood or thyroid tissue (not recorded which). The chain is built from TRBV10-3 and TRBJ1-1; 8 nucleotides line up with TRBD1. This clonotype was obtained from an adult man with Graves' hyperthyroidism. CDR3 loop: CAIGDQGQGFPQNTEAFF. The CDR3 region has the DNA TGTGCCATCGGTGACCAAGGACAGGGCTTCCCTCAGAACACTGAAGCTTTCTTT.